Shown below are 5 T cell receptor beta chains from a single sample sequenced in a study of beta chain features in type 1 diabetes. Study-level findings and limits: There was a moderate but significant shortening of TCRB CDR3s in all four CD4+ subsets of Type 1 diabetes patients.

Their cognate antigens are unknown. Expressed TCRB transcripts were sequenced because the isolated RNA had all been reverse transcribed beforehand. Measured with immunoSEQ multiplex PCR; TCRdb has only the in-frame clones, and not every one. This table has some 330,000 clones, roughly 12% appearing once. The sequencing sample was made of naive CD4+ T cells from blood. Source of these receptors: a woman under 30 with type 1 diabetes.

The chain is built from TRBV9 and TRBJ2-5, with D tentatively TRBD1 (5 bases). Germline assignment: CDR1 SGDLS and CDR2 YYNGEE. The V end was cut by 2 bases, the J end by 5 bases, with 16 bases between. CDR3 length: 15 residues. Here the CDR3 reads CASSVEPGSWETQYF. For the CDR3, the DNA is TGTGCCAGCAGCGTCGAACCAGGGTCCTGGGAGACCCAGTACTTC.

The rearrangement joins TRBV7-9 to TRBJ2-3; 7 positions agree with TRBD2. The ends lost 7 bases at V and 1 base at J; junction bases unmatched: 5. CDR3 length equals 14 residues. Looked up from germline, CDR1 is SEHNR and CDR2 is FQNEAQ (reference sequence). CDR3 region: CASNPSGRTDTQYF. Written as DNA, the CDR3 is TGTGCCAGCAACCCTAGCGGCCGCACAGATACGCAGTATTTT.

The table lists this clone with a few counts. The V and J genes are TRBV19 and TRBJ1-1; TRBD1 is a possible D gene (6 bases). The CDR3 is 15 amino acids. Germline loops: CDR1 LNHDA, CDR2 SQIVND (reference sequence). V was cut by 6 bases and J by 0 bases, with 14 bases left in between. The CDR3 spells CASREGTLLNTEAFF. The CDR3, as DNA: TGTGCCAGTAGGGAAGGGACACTACTGAACACTGAAGCTTTCTTT.

The V gene is TRBV19, the J gene TRBJ1-1; weak D call: TRBD1 (6 bases). Trimming took off 4 bases at V and 8 bases at J, with 11 bases between the two ends. Germline-derived CDR1 and CDR2 are LNHDA and SQIVND (reference sequence). The CDR3 spans 12 residues. CDR3 nucleotides: TGTGCCAGTAGTACCCGGACAGTCGAAGCTTTCTTT. This codes for CASSTRTVEAFF.

The chain couples TRBV7-2 to TRBJ2-3; possibly TRBD2 for D (6 bases). V gave up 8 bases and J gave up 2 bases, with 11 bases separating them. This CDR3 is built from 13 residues. CDR1 and CDR2 from the germline V gene are SGHTA and FQGNSA. DNA for the CDR3: TGTGCCAGCGGAGCGGGTCACACAGATACGCAGTATTTT. This encodes CASGAGHTDTQYF.